This T cell receptor beta chain emerged from a study of blood T cell repertoires in COVID-19. Germline values: CDR1 SNHLY, CDR2 FYNNEI. V lost 10 bases to trimming and J lost 7 bases; unmatched junction nucleotides: 7. CDR3 length: 13 residues. In the original workflow: By means of reference gene primer amplification, nucleated cell counts were estimated. TCRdb's table, derived via immunoSEQ multiplex PCR, lists solely in-frame clones and lacks some. The V and J calls and clone size are taken from that table; D and trimming were inferred from the DNA. Of more than 150,000 clones listed, 70% to 90% are singletons.

This TCR derives from a man in his forties or fifties with active or convalescent COVID-19. Sequenced input: peripheral blood. The chain combines TRBV2 with TRBJ1-5; TRBD1 matches at 10 bases. The CDR3 coding sequence is TGTGCCATGGACAGGGGGGAAGGGCAGCCCCAGCATTTT. Amino acids: CAMDRGEGQPQHF.